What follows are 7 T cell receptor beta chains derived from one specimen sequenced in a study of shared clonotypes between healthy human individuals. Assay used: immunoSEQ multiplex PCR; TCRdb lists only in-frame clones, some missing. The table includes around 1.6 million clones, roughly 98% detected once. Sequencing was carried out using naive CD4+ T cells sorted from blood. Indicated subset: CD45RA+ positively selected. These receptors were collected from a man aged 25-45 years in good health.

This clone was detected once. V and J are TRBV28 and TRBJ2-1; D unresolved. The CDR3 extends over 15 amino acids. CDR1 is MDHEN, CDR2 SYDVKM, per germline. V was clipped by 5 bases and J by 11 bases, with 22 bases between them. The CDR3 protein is CASSLGFWDGYQQFF. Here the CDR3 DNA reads TGTGCCAGCAGTCTCGGATTTTGGGATGGTTATCAGCAGTTCTTC.

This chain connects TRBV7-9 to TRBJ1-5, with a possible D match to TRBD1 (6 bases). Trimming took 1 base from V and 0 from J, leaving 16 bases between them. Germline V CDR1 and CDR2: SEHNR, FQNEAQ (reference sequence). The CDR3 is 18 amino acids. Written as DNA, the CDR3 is TGTGCCAGCAGCTTAGAAAGGGCAGGGGCCTATAGCAATCAGCCCCAGCATTTT. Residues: CASSLERAGAYSNQPQHF.

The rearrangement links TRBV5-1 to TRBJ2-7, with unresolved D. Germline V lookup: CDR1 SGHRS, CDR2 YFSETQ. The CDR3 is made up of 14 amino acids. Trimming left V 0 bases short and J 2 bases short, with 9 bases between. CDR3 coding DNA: TGCGCCAGCAGCTTGGGCCAGAACCCCTACGAGCAGTACTTC. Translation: CASSLGQNPYEQYF.

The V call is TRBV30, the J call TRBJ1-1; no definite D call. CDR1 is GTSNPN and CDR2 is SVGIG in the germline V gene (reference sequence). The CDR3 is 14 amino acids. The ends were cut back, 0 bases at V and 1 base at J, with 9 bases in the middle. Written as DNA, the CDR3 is TGTGCCTGGAGTGTGTGGGATAAGAACACTGAAGCTTTCTTT. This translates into CAWSVWDKNTEAFF.

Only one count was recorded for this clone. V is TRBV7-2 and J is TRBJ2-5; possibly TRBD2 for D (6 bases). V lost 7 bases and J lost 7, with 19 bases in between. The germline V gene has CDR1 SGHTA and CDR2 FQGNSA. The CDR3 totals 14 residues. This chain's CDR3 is CASTVAVGARTQYF. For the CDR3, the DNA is TGTGCCAGCACCGTAGCGGTCGGGGCTAGGACCCAGTACTTC. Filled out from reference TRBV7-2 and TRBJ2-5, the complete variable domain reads GAGVSQSPSNKVTEKGKDVELRCDPISGHTALYWYRQSLGQGLEFLIYFQGNSAPDKSGLPSDRFSAERTGGSVSTLTIQRTQQEDSAVYLCASTVAVGARTQYFGPGTRLLVL.

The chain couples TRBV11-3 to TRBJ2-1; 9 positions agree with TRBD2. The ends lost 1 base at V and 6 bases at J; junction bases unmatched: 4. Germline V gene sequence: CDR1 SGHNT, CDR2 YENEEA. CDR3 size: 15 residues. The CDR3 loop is CASSLGGRVINEQFF. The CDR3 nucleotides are TGTGCCAGCAGCTTAGGCGGGAGGGTGATCAATGAGCAGTTCTTC.

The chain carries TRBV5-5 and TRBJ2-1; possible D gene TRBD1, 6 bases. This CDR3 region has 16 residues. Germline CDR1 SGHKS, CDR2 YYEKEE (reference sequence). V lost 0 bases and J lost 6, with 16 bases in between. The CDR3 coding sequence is TGTGCCAGCAGCTTGGTTGCAGGGGCCTTAAGCAATGAGCAGTTCTTC. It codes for CASSLVAGALSNEQFF.